This T cell receptor (beta chain) comes out of a study of T cells after yellow fever vaccination. Note on this clonotype: The antigen remains undetermined.

From the 5' RACE reads, TCRdb called clonotypes with MiXCR, one entry per CDR3 protein. The sample records some 320,000 distinct CDR3 sequences, around 11% being singletons. Regarding the study as a whole: It was a weaker secondary response, yet one that peaked faster, at day 5 versus 15.

The CDR3 has 14 residues. The V gene lost 4 bases and the J gene lost 1 base, with 12 bases spanning the gap. Germline V gives CDR1 DFQATT, CDR2 SNEGSKA (reference sequence). The receptor was isolated from a man in his late teens or twenties who received the YFV17D yellow fever vaccine. The sample was CD4+ T cells sorted from PBMCs, taken 45 days after the yellow fever booster vaccination. V is TRBV20-1 and J is TRBJ2-3; no definite D call. CDR3: CSAMAVEGTDTQYF. DNA for the CDR3: TGCAGTGCTATGGCTGTTGAGGGCACAGATACGCAGTATTTT.